The clone carrying this T cell receptor beta chain has ten or more counts. Its matching antigen is unknown. Making the bulk TCR libraries relied on previously described methods and listed TCR primers. TCRdb re-analysed the PCR reads in MiXCR, keeping a single row per CDR3 protein. Of around 480,000 distinct CDR3 sequences listed, approximately 25% are singletons. These data originate in a study of molecular identifiers for immune sequencing clone quantification. Overall study: Replicate experiments divided RNA from about 21,000 or 97,000 naive CD8 cells into five parts and sequenced four.

The authors sorted naive CD8 T cells as CD8+CD4-CCR7+CD45RA+. Findings of the study overall: Over 97% of effector molecules, but under 1% in naive cells, were held by clones with more than 20 RNA copies.

The material sequenced was naive CD8+ T cells from blood, with Jurkat cell RNA spiked in. The subset is: FACS-sorted CD8+CD4-CCR7+CD45RA+ naive T cells. The receptor was isolated from a human donor in good health. Some libraries in this study had Jurkat cell RNA spiked in.

CDR3 region: CASSEGAADRTDTQYF. The CDR3 DNA reads as TGTGCCAGCAGTGAGGGAGCGGCGGATCGTACAGATACGCAGTATTTT. The chain combines TRBV6-4 with TRBJ2-3; tentatively, D is TRBD2 (5 bases). In germline, CDR1 is MRHNA, CDR2 SNTAGT. This CDR3 comprises 16 residues. Trimming left V 3 bases short and J 3 bases short, with 16 bases between.